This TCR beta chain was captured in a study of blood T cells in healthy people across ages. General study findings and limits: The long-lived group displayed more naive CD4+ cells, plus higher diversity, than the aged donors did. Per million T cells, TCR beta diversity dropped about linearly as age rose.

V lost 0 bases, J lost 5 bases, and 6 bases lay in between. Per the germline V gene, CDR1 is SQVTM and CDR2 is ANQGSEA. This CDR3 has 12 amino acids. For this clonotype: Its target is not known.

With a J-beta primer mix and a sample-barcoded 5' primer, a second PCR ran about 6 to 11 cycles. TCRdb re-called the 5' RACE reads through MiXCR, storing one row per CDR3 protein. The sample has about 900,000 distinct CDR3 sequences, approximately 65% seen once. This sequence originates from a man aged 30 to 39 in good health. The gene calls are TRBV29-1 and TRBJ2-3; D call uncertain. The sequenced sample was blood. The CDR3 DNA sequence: TGCAGCGTTGAAGAGGTAGTAGATACGCAGTATTTT. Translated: CSVEEVVDTQYF.